This T cell receptor beta chain was obtained from a study of CD8 T cells in Susac syndrome. The RNA input was roughly 0.45 to 1 ug, and it was reverse transcribed with random hexamers. MiXCR was run by TCRdb on the immunoSEQ multiplex PCR reads, yielding one entry per CDR3 protein. Altogether 150,000 to 200,000 distinct CDR3 sequences are present, approximately 94% being singletons, with the ten largest covering approximately 0.11%. TEMRA cells were FACS-enriched and CD8+ and CD4+ T cells negatively isolated. The CDR3 consists of 14 residues. The V end was cut by 7 bases, the J end by 1 base, with 13 bases between. Per germline, CDR1 SGHTA and CDR2 FQGTGA.

This chain connects TRBV7-3 to TRBJ1-2; TRBD1 is a possible D gene (5 bases). Material for sequencing was CD4+ T cells from PBMCs. This clonotype originated in a human donor with Susac syndrome. The CDR3 loop reads CASTPGGFNYGYTF. CDR3 in DNA: TGTGCCAGCACCCCGGGGGGATTTAACTATGGCTACACCTTC.